The 15 T cell receptor beta chains in this list originate from one sample, sequenced in a study of T cells in Graves' hyperthyroidism and ophthalmopathy. Amplification yielded TCR beta CDR3 regions, with RNA transcripts as the source. HTBI primers were used for first-round RT-PCR of the TCR CDR3. TCRdb used MiXCR to reprocess the multiplex PCR reads, holding one entry per CDR3 protein. The repertoire consists of about 350,000 distinct CDR3 sequences, with approximately 13% occurring once and the leading ten covering roughly 35%. Sequenced material: blood. These receptors all stem from a woman between 35 and 50 years old with Graves' ophthalmopathy.

In its sample, this clonotype was seen many times. The chain has TRBV12-3 or TRBV12-4 and TRBJ1-3, with 10 bases aligning to TRBD1. The J segment lost 0 bases and the V segment lost 6 bases, leaving 2 bases of the junction unmatched. The CDR3 length is 15 residues. CDR3 region: CASSWTGGSGNTIYF. The CDR3 nucleotides are TGTGCCAGCAGCTGGACAGGGGGCTCTGGAAACACCATATATTTT.

The gene calls are TRBV20-1 and TRBJ1-2, with 9 positions matching TRBD1. Germline values: CDR1 DFQATT, CDR2 SNEGSKA (reference sequence). J gave up 8 bases and V 2 bases, and 15 bases lay outside the gene matches. The CDR3 has 16 amino acids. This CDR3 reads CSARTMVGQGYGGYTF. The CDR3 region has the DNA TGCAGTGCTAGAACAATGGTCGGACAGGGGTATGGAGGCTACACCTTC.

The rearrangement uses TRBV14 and TRBJ2-1, with D possibly matching TRBD2 (6 bases). V shed 7 bases and J shed 7 bases, with 17 bases lying between them. This CDR3 region has 14 residues. In germline, CDR1 is SGHDN, CDR2 FVKESK. The CDR3 region is CASKRDSGPNEQFF. The DNA of the CDR3 is TGTGCCAGCAAGAGGGACTCGGGTCCGAATGAGCAGTTCTTC.

The table lists this clonotype with many counts. This sequence joins TRBV7-9 and TRBJ2-1; 11 nucleotides match TRBD2. CDR1 and CDR2 (germline): SEHNR, FQNEAQ (reference sequence). The junction had 3 bases not matched to a gene; V was cut back by 4 bases and J by 4 bases. The CDR3 extends over 15 amino acids. Here the CDR3 DNA reads TGTGCCAGCAGCTCCCGGACTAGCGGGTACAATGAGCAGTTCTTC. As protein: CASSSRTSGYNEQFF.

Notes on this clonotype: This may come from a read error, since a much larger clone is one base off. The rearrangement joins TRBV6-1 to TRBJ1-2, with 8 bases identical to TRBD1. CDR3 length equals 14 residues. The V gene's germline CDR1 is MNHNS and CDR2 SASEGT. For the CDR3, the DNA is TGTGGCAGCAGTGAATACAGGGGGAACTATGGCTACACCTTC. Translated, it gives CGSSEYRGNYGYTF.

This clonotype was seen repeatedly, ten times or more. The chain has TRBV6-1 and TRBJ1-5; D is ambiguous. V was trimmed by 5 bases and J by 6 bases, leaving 11 bases between them. Per germline, CDR1 MNHNS and CDR2 SASEGT. The CDR3 contains 13 residues. CDR3 sequence reads: CASSSKHGQPQHF. The CDR3 nucleotides read TGTGCCAGCAGTTCCAAACATGGTCAGCCCCAGCATTTT.

Remarks on this clonotype: Being one base from a much bigger clone, this may be a read error. This chain links TRBV6-2 or TRBV6-3 with TRBJ2-1, with 7 bases that match TRBD2. CDR1 is MNHEY, CDR2 SVGEGT, per germline. CDR3 length: 16 amino acids. In DNA form, the CDR3 reads TGTGCCGGCAGTGCGATATTAGCGGGTTTAAACAATGAGCAGTTCTTC. Translated, it gives CAGSAILAGLNNEQFF.

Many counts were recorded for this clonotype. The chain employs TRBV2 and TRBJ1-2; D not resolved. The CDR3 is 13 amino acids. In germline, CDR1 is SNHLY, CDR2 FYNNEI. The V gene lost 2 bases and the J gene lost 2 bases, with 6 bases spanning the gap. CDR3 DNA: TGTGCCAGCAGTGAAAACAGAAACTATGGCTACACCTTC. This translates into CASSENRNYGYTF.

This clonotype has at least ten counts. The chain is built from TRBV10-3 and TRBJ1-6; D call uncertain. Germline CDR1 and CDR2: ENHRY and SYGVKD. This CDR3 spans 14 amino acids. With 6 bases removed from V and 5 bases from J, the gap between germline ends came to 11 bases. As DNA, the CDR3 is TGTGCCATCAGCGTGGACGGGGATAATTCACCCCTCCACTTT. Amino acid sequence: CAISVDGDNSPLHF.

There are many counts of this clonotype. V gene TRBV12-3 or TRBV12-4 combines with J gene TRBJ1-6, with TRBD1 as a possible D gene (6 bases). This CDR3 spans 14 amino acids. V dropped 5 bases and J dropped 9 bases, with 14 bases sitting between them. The CDR3 spells CASSLGGLSSPLHF. The CDR3 region has the DNA TGTGCCAGCAGTCTAGGGGGATTGAGTTCACCCCTCCACTTT.

A few counts support this clonotype. This rearrangement joins TRBV20-1 to TRBJ2-1; D gene uncertain. The V gene lost 3 bases and the J gene lost 0 bases, with 18 bases spanning the gap. Germline V gene lookup returns CDR1 DFQATT and CDR2 SNEGSKA (reference sequence). The CDR3 runs 17 residues. The CDR3 DNA reads TGCAGTGCTAGTAACGGTAAACTCCTGACCTCCTACAATGAGCAGTTCTTC. Translation: CSASNGKLLTSYNEQFF.

This clonotype came up a few times. CDR3 nucleotides: TGTGCCACAAAGGACAGGGGGCTAGACGAGCAGTACTTC. Its translation is CATKDRGLDEQYF. The chain links TRBV27 to TRBJ2-7; 11 nucleotides line up with TRBD1. Losses at the gene ends were 10 bases for V and 5 bases for J; bases not matched to a gene: 7. The CDR3 consists of 13 residues. Germline CDR1 and CDR2: MNHEY and SMNVEV (reference sequence).

This clonotype has at least ten counts. This chain uses TRBV18 with TRBJ1-1, with a weak D call TRBD1 (6 bases). V lost 6 bases and J 2 bases, leaving 19 bases between the germline ends. The CDR3 is 16 amino acids. Germline V gives CDR1 KGHSH, CDR2 LQKENI. The CDR3 is CASSTFGLTGNTEAFF. In DNA, the CDR3 is TGTGCCAGCTCCACATTCGGCTTGACAGGAAACACTGAAGCTTTCTTT. The full variable domain, with the rest looked up from reference TRBV18 and TRBJ1-1, is NAGVMQNPRHLVRRRGQEARLRCSPMKGHSHVYWYRQLPEEGLKFMVYLQKENIIDESGMPKERFSAEFPKEGPSILRIQQVVRGDSAAYFCASSTFGLTGNTEAFFGQGTRLTVV.

J is TRBJ1-2 and V is TRBV20-1; TRBD1 is a possible D gene (5 bases). CDR1 and CDR2 (germline): DFQATT, SNEGSKA (reference sequence). With 0 bases removed from V and 4 bases from J, the gap between germline ends came to 6 bases. This CDR3 contains 12 residues. The CDR3 spells CSAREGVYGYTF. CDR3 coding DNA: TGCAGTGCTAGAGAGGGGGTCTATGGCTACACCTTC.

The chain is built from TRBV7-9 and TRBJ2-5; 12 bases match TRBD1. J gave up 2 bases and V 4 bases, and 8 bases lay outside the gene matches. The CDR3 loop spans 17 amino acids. CDR1 and CDR2 from the germline V gene are SEHNR and FQNEAQ (reference sequence). The CDR3 reads CASSSPWDRGRQETQYF. The CDR3 DNA sequence: TGTGCCAGCAGCTCACCCTGGGACAGGGGGCGACAAGAGACCCAGTACTTC.